This TCR beta chain was sequenced for a study of radiation and T cells in renal cell carcinoma. Time point described: blood 2 weeks post-SBRT. Treatment here: 15 Gy SBRT to primary tumor, nephrectomy 4 weeks later. This renal cell carcinoma was of the clear cell type. Sequencing was performed with immunoSEQ multiplex PCR; in TCRdb, only in-frame clones are kept and a portion is missing. The sample carries 120,000 or so clones, approximately 85% recorded once. Overall study findings and caveats: In blood, top tumor clones expanded by 2 weeks, shrinking by 4.

V dropped 4 bases and J dropped 3 bases, with 27 bases sitting between them. CDR3 length equals 18 residues. Germline lookup yields CDR1 GTSNPN and CDR2 SVGIG (reference sequence). This clone was counted once. Antigen: not known. The sequencing used blood, collected from a patient whose treatment included radiotherapy and nephrectomy. The clonotype originates from a man aged 50 or older with renal cell carcinoma. V usage is TRBV30 and J usage is TRBJ1-2, with D possibly being TRBD1 (5 bases). The CDR3 here is CAWTEGEGMGRAYYGYTF. The CDR3 nucleotides read TGTGCCTGGACCGAAGGGGAGGGGATGGGACGGGCGTACTATGGCTACACCTTC. The variable domain in full, completed from reference TRBV30 and TRBJ1-2, reads SQTIHQWPATLVQPVGSPLSLECTVEGTSNPNLYWYRQAAGRGLQLLFYSVGIGQISSEVPQNLSASRPQDRQFILSSKKLLLSDSGFYLCAWTEGEGMGRAYYGYTFGSGTRLTVV.